The subject of this entry is one T cell receptor (beta chain). Its target is unknown. The source of the sample is a study of shared clonotypes between healthy human individuals. The wider study: Every donor yielded three CD4 naive, three CD4 memory, two CD8 naive and one CD8 memory plate. Findings and caveats of the study: Naive CD4 clonotypes were shared across a few donors at around 5.4%. It was expected that sequencing depth would affect clonotype sharing among donors.

V lost 5 bases to trimming and J lost 5 bases; unmatched junction nucleotides: 6. This CDR3 contains 13 residues. Germline V gives CDR1 SQVTM, CDR2 ANQGSEA. When replicate PCRs were run on sorted subsets, they used about 220 ng DNA, some 30,000 T cell genomes. This table comes from immunoSEQ multiplex PCR, and its TCRdb copy is limited to in-frame clones, with some not included. This repertoire shows 1 million to 1.3 million clones, approximately 80% found once; its top ten account for 0.61%. The TCR sequence derives from a man between 18 and 35 years old in good health. Some clones in this sample may be carry-over from other donors' samples. The material sequenced was memory CD4+ T cells from PBMCs. Subset: CD45RA-negative fraction. V gene TRBV29-1 combines with J gene TRBJ2-7, with 10 nucleotides matching TRBD1. CDR3 DNA sequence: TGCAGCGTTCCCGGACAGGGGGTTCACGAGCAGTACTTC. Protein sequence: CSVPGQGVHEQYF.